This is a list of T cell receptor beta chains from one sample in a study of T cell repertoires in cytomegalovirus infection. Each CDR3 protein gets one entry after TCRdb re-called the reads with MiXCR. The sample consists of 230,000 or so distinct CDR3 sequences, around 40% of them appearing once. No antigen has been assigned to these receptors. Sequenced material: CD8+ T cells from cultured PBMCs, taken from culture after CMV antigen stimulation. The receptors originated from a human donor in good health (CMV status not recorded). Some clones in this sample may be carry-over from other donors' samples. CDR3s include the opening cysteine and the closing phenylalanine or tryptophan. The order of the fields is V gene, clone size, J gene, D gene, CDR3 protein, CDR3 DNA. D genes are given only for firm matches. The size entry is marked missing in some rows and otherwise reads once, few, many or a size class.

v_call: TRBV14; clone_size: -; j_call: TRBJ2-1; d_call: -; cdr3_aa: CASSQAGAAFSYNEQFF; cdr3_nt: TGTGCCAGCAGCCAAGCTGGGGCAGCATTCTCCTACAATGAGCAGTTCTTC
v_call: TRBV27; clone_size: -; j_call: TRBJ2-5; d_call: -; cdr3_aa: CASSLSRHFQETQYF; cdr3_nt: TGTGCCAGCAGTTTATCGAGACACTTCCAAGAGACCCAGTACTTC
v_call: TRBV24-1; clone_size: few; j_call: TRBJ2-1; d_call: -; cdr3_aa: CATSDLGQGGGNEQFF; cdr3_nt: TGTGCCACCAGTGATTTGGGGCAGGGAGGGGGGAATGAGCAGTTCTTC
v_call: TRBV7-8; clone_size: -; j_call: TRBJ1-2; d_call: -; cdr3_aa: CASSSSSSGYTF; cdr3_nt: TGTGCCAGCAGCTCTTCCTCCAGCGGCTACACCTTC
v_call: TRBV6-5; clone_size: -; j_call: TRBJ2-3; d_call: -; cdr3_aa: CTSSKTSSDTQYF; cdr3_nt: TGTACCAGCAGTAAAACTAGTTCGGATACGCAGTATTTT
v_call: TRBV5-4; clone_size: -; j_call: TRBJ2-2; d_call: -; cdr3_aa: CASTLSGLRGTGELFF; cdr3_nt: TGTGCCAGCACCCTTAGCGGCCTGCGGGGCACCGGGGAGCTGTTTTTT
v_call: TRBV27; clone_size: few; j_call: TRBJ2-7; d_call: -; cdr3_aa: CASSLLGSLGTYEQYF; cdr3_nt: TGTGCCAGCAGTTTATTGGGCAGCTTGGGGACCTACGAGCAGTACTTC
v_call: TRBV24-1; clone_size: -; j_call: TRBJ2-1; d_call: TRBD2; cdr3_aa: CATSDLASGRYNEQFF; cdr3_nt: TGTGCCACCAGTGATTTGGCTAGCGGGAGATACAATGAGCAGTTCTTC
v_call: TRBV7-9; clone_size: -; j_call: TRBJ2-7; d_call: TRBD1; cdr3_aa: CASSLALDRVYEQYF; cdr3_nt: TGTGCCAGCAGCTTAGCGCTGGACAGGGTCTACGAGCAGTACTTC
v_call: TRBV11-2; clone_size: many; j_call: TRBJ2-1; d_call: TRBD2; cdr3_aa: CASSVTSGTSNEQFF; cdr3_nt: TGTGCCAGCAGCGTCACCTCCGGGACTAGCAATGAGCAGTTCTTC
v_call: TRBV14; clone_size: -; j_call: TRBJ2-7; d_call: -; cdr3_aa: CASSPEAYEQYF; cdr3_nt: TGTGCCAGCAGCCCGGAGGCATACGAGCAGTACTTC
v_call: TRBV6-5; clone_size: -; j_call: TRBJ2-7; d_call: -; cdr3_aa: CASSWGGANREQYF; cdr3_nt: TGTGCCAGCAGTTGGGGGGGGGCTAACAGGGAGCAGTACTTC
v_call: TRBV10-3; clone_size: -; j_call: TRBJ2-5; d_call: TRBD1; cdr3_aa: CAIRTGQGETQYF; cdr3_nt: TGTGCCATAAGGACAGGGCAGGGAGAGACCCAGTACTTC
v_call: TRBV28; clone_size: few; j_call: TRBJ1-4; d_call: -; cdr3_aa: CASSSGSEVNEKLFF; cdr3_nt: TGTGCCAGCAGTTCAGGGTCCGAAGTTAATGAAAAACTGTTTTTT
v_call: TRBV10-3; clone_size: few; j_call: TRBJ2-1; d_call: TRBD2; cdr3_aa: CAISFSGPIIMEQFF; cdr3_nt: TGTGCCATCAGTTTTAGCGGGCCCATTATCATGGAGCAGTTCTTC
v_call: TRBV7-8; clone_size: -; j_call: TRBJ1-1; d_call: TRBD1; cdr3_aa: CASSAPGTANEAFF; cdr3_nt: TGTGCCAGCAGCGCCCCCGGGACAGCGAATGAAGCTTTCTTT
v_call: TRBV7-3; clone_size: many; j_call: TRBJ2-2; d_call: -; cdr3_aa: CASSPAAGELFF; cdr3_nt: TGTGCCAGCAGCCCAGCCGCCGGGGAGCTGTTTTTT
v_call: TRBV12-3/TRBV12-4; clone_size: -; j_call: TRBJ1-1; d_call: -; cdr3_aa: CASSFGGRGYTEAFF; cdr3_nt: TGTGCCAGCAGTTTTGGGGGGCGAGGGTACACTGAAGCTTTCTTT
v_call: TRBV7-3; clone_size: few; j_call: TRBJ2-5; d_call: -; cdr3_aa: CASSLRAGMYQETQYF; cdr3_nt: TGTGCCAGCAGCTTAAGGGCGGGGATGTACCAAGAGACCCAGTACTTC
v_call: TRBV7-9; clone_size: -; j_call: TRBJ1-6; d_call: TRBD1; cdr3_aa: CASSSGTGNYNSPLHF; cdr3_nt: TGTGCCAGCAGCTCCGGGACAGGCAACTATAATTCACCCCTCCACTTT
v_call: TRBV14; clone_size: few; j_call: TRBJ1-2; d_call: -; cdr3_aa: CASSQGTLKLYGYTF; cdr3_nt: TGTGCCAGCAGCCAAGGGACCCTAAAGCTCTATGGCTACACCTTC
v_call: TRBV5-6; clone_size: -; j_call: TRBJ1-2; d_call: -; cdr3_aa: CASSLGAWMCF; cdr3_nt: TGTGCCAGCAGCTTGGGTGCATGGATGTGCTTC
v_call: TRBV7-2; clone_size: -; j_call: TRBJ1-6; d_call: -; cdr3_aa: CASSPGGDRDSYNSPLHF; cdr3_nt: TGTGCCAGCAGCCCAGGTGGGGACCGTGACTCCTATAATTCACCCCTCCACTTT
v_call: TRBV7-8; clone_size: -; j_call: TRBJ2-7; d_call: -; cdr3_aa: CASSLVYKHYEQYF; cdr3_nt: TGTGCCAGCAGCTTAGTGTACAAACACTACGAGCAGTACTTC
v_call: TRBV7-3; clone_size: -; j_call: TRBJ2-5; d_call: TRBD2; cdr3_aa: CASSPDPTSGRETQYF; cdr3_nt: TGTGCCAGCAGCCCCGACCCGACTAGCGGGAGGGAGACCCAGTACTTC
v_call: TRBV19; clone_size: -; j_call: TRBJ2-1; d_call: TRBD2; cdr3_aa: CASSISSGDYNEQFF; cdr3_nt: TGTGCCAGTAGTATTTCTAGCGGGGACTACAATGAGCAGTTCTTC
v_call: TRBV15; clone_size: few; j_call: TRBJ2-2; d_call: -; cdr3_aa: CATSRPRDLSGELFF; cdr3_nt: TGTGCCACCAGCAGACCCAGGGATCTATCGGGGGAGCTGTTTTTT
v_call: TRBV5-1; clone_size: -; j_call: TRBJ2-1; d_call: TRBD1; cdr3_aa: CASSFRRQGAYYNEQFF; cdr3_nt: TGCGCCAGCAGCTTCAGGAGACAGGGGGCTTACTACAATGAGCAGTTCTTC
v_call: TRBV24-1; clone_size: few; j_call: TRBJ2-5; d_call: -; cdr3_aa: CATSDLNRVGEETQYF; cdr3_nt: TGTGCCACCAGTGATTTAAACAGGGTTGGAGAAGAGACCCAGTACTTC
v_call: TRBV2; clone_size: -; j_call: TRBJ2-7; d_call: -; cdr3_aa: CASSEAGGAFSYEQYF; cdr3_nt: TGTGCCAGCAGTGAAGCTGGCGGGGCTTTCTCCTACGAGCAGTACTTC